This T cell receptor (beta chain) was documented in a study of PD-L1 blockade in urothelial cancer (dated 2017 in TCRdb). In the study overall: Every patient began therapy in the mid-2010s and was given atezolizumab 1,200 mg intravenously every 3 weeks. About 90% of the 29 patients were identified as males with urothelial cancer of bladder origin, and a prior smoking history was reported by 18 of 29 patients. An ECOG performance status of 0 or 1 was recorded for the patients, and 0 to 3 prior chemotherapy regimens had been received by the patients. Blood samples were analyzed 3 weeks after the start of treatment (second dose) and 6 weeks after the start of treatment. Blood samples gave median yields of approximately 130,000 T cells and approximately 80,000 unique TCRs, along with a median clonality of about 0.084. An exploratory multi-omic analysis was conducted of the somatic, immune and clinical correlates of response to PD-L1 blockade with atezolizumab in urothelial cancer. TCR sequencing covered pretreatment tumor samples and matched, serially collected peripheral blood taken before and after atezolizumab treatment. Durable clinical benefit was defined as a progression-free survival longer than 6 months, and TCR features were additionally tested against progression-free survival and overall survival. Whole exome sequencing and RNA sequencing of pretreatment tumors were performed alongside TCR sequencing in the same patients. Durable clinical benefit was achieved by nine patients but not by the remaining 20. Pretreatment blood TCR-seq was available for about 27 patients, at least one posttreatment blood collection was obtained for around 25 patients, and tumor TCR-seq was available for around 25 patients. Summary of the overall study and its limitations: Patients with durable benefit showed greater expansion of tumor-associated TCR clones in peripheral blood 3 weeks after starting treatment (n of about 20, p = 0.022). Improved progression-free and overall survival was associated with having pretreatment peripheral blood TCR clonality below the median. Because of the small sample size (n ≈ 30) and the many exploratory analyses performed, the results are intended to be regarded as hypothesis-generating.

Sequences ENHRY (CDR1) and SYGVKD (CDR2) are obtained from the germline V gene. Its CDR3 holds 15 amino acids, cysteine through phenylalanine. Of the read, only the CDR3 DNA is kept; its 45 bases are in frame from base 1. Trimming takes 10 bases from V and 2 bases from J, and the germline ends sit 19 bases apart. Synthetic TCR analog templates were spiked into each PCR to estimate absolute template abundance from read counts. The immunoSEQ assay used bias-controlled V and J gene primers to amplify TCRbeta CDR3 regions from genomic DNA. Sequencing of rearranged TCRbeta segments was performed at approximately 20X coverage. Processing in the source paper ran as follows. Clustering was used to correct sequencing errors, and CDR3s were annotated against IMGT to assign V, D and J genes. Only productive TCRbeta rearrangements were used in downstream analyses, excluding out-of-frame or stop-codon sequences. To compute clonality, Shannon entropy was normalized by the log of the number of unique productive sequences and then subtracted from one. Clones differing between time points or between blood and tumor were identified by Fisher's exact test with Benjamini-Hochberg correction at adjusted p below 0.01. Sourced from immuneACCESS, this table was stored by TCRdb with only in-frame sequences that have V and J called. A share of the clones is absent; for the studies checked, an unresolved V gene accounts for under half, and the remainder has no known explanation. The D gene and trimming were derived from the DNA, and the V and J assignments and clone size from that table. The sample table contains about 30,000 clones; only one count was recorded for 70% to 90% of them. The ten most abundant clones make up more than 6.5% of the sample.

The time point label here, explained by the study, means: peripheral blood 6 weeks after treatment start. The cohort comprised about 30 patients with locally advanced or metastatic urothelial carcinoma treated at Memorial Sloan Kettering on a trial protocol. Peripheral blood mononuclear cells were collected pretreatment and during treatment, with between 1 and 8 total time points per patient. The Qiagen DNeasy Blood extraction kit was used to purify genomic DNA from total PBMCs and tumor samples. PBMCs were collected pretreatment and during treatment and were isolated and stored as previously described. About this clone: It lacks a known antigen. No much larger clonotype is one base removed from it; base qualities were not supplied.

The starting material was PBMCs, obtained around atezolizumab (anti-PD-L1) treatment. The V gene is TRBV10-3 and the J gene is TRBJ2-3; the best D guess is TRBD2, with 6 bases matching. This clonotype was obtained from an elderly man with urothelial cancer. CDR3 reads: CATTGDGAITDTQYF. The nucleotide sequence is given as TGTGCCACCACGGGGGACGGAGCTATCACAGATACGCAGTATTTT.